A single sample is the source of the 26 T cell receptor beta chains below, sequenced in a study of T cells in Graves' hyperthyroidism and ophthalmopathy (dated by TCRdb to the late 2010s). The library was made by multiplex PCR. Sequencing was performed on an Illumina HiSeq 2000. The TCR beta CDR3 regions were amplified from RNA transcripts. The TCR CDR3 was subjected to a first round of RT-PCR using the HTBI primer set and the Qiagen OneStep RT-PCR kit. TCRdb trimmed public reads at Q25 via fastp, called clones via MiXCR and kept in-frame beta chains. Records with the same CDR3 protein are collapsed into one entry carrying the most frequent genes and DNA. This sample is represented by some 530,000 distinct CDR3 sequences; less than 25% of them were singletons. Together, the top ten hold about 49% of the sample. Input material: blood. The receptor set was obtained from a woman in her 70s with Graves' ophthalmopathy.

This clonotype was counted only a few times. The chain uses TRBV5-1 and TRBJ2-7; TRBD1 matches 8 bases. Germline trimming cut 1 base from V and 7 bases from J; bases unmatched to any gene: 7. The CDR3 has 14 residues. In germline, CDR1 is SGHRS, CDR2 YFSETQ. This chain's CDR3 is CASSLSQGAGEQYF. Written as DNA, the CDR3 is TGCGCCAGCAGCTTGTCCCAGGGGGCGGGGGAGCAGTACTTC.

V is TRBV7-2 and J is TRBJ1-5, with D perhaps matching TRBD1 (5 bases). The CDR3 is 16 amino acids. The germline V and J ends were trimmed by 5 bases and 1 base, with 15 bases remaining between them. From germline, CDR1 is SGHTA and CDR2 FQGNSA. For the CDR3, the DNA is TGTGCCAGCAGCCAGAGAGGCAGGGCGAGCAATCAGCCCCAGCATTTT. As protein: CASSQRGRASNQPQHF.

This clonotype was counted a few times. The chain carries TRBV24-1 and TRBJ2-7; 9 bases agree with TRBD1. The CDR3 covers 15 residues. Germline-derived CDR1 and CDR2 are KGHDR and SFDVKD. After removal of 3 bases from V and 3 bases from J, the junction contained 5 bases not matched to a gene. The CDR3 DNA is TGTGCCACCAGTGATCCCGGGACAGGGAACTACGAGCAGTACTTC. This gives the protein CATSDPGTGNYEQYF.

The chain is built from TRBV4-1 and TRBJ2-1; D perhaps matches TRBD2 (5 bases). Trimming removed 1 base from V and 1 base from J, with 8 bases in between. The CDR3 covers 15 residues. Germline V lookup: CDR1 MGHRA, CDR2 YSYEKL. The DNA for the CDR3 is TGCGCCAGCAGCCAAGGACTATTTTCCTACAATGAGCAGTTCTTC. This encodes CASSQGLFSYNEQFF.

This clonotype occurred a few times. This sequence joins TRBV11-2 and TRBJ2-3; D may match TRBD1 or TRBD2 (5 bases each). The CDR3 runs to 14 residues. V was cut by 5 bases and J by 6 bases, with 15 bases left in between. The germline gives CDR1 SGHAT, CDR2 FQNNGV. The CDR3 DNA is TGTGCCAGCAGCCGGGGACCCTCAGCGGATACGCAGTATTTT. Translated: CASSRGPSADTQYF.

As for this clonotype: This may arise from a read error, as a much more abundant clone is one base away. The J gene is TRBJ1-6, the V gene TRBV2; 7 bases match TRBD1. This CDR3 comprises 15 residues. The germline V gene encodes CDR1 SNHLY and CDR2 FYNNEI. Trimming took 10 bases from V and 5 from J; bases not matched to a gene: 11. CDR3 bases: TGTGCCAACAGCGCCACAGGGGTCCATAATTCACCCCTCCACTTT. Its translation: CANSATGVHNSPLHF.

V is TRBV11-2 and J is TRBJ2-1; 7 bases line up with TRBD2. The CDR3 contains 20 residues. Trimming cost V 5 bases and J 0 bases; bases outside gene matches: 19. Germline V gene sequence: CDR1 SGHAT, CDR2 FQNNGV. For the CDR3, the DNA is TGTGCCAGCAGCATCTTGACTTGCGGGAGAGCCCTAAGCTCCTACAATGAGCAGTTCTTC. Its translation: CASSILTCGRALSSYNEQFF.

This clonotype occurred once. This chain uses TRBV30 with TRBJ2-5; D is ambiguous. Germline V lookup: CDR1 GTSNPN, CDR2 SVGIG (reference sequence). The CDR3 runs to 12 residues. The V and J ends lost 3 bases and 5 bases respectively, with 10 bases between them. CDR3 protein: CAWRSHMETQYF. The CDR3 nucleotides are TGTGCCTGGAGATCTCACATGGAGACCCAGTACTTC.

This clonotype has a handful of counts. In DNA form, the CDR3 reads TGTGCCATCAGCCTAGCGGGAGTAGGCGAGCAGTACTTC. Its protein product is CAISLAGVGEQYF. The chain recombines TRBV10-3 with TRBJ2-7; 10 bases fit TRBD2. J gave up 6 bases and V 6 bases, and 5 bases lay outside the gene matches. Per germline, CDR1 ENHRY and CDR2 SYGVKD. CDR3 length equals 13 residues.

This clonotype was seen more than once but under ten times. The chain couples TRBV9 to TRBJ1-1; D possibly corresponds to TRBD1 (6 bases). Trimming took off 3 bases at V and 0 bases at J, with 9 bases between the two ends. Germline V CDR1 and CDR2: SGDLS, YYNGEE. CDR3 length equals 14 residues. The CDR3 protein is CASSAGAMNTEAFF. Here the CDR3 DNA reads TGTGCCAGCAGCGCAGGGGCGATGAACACTGAAGCTTTCTTT.

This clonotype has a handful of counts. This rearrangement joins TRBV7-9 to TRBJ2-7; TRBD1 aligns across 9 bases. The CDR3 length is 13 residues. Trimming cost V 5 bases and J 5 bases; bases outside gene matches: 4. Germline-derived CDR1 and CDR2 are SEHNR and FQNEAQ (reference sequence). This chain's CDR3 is CASSQTGGHEQYF. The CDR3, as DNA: TGTGCCAGCAGCCAAACAGGGGGCCACGAGCAGTACTTC.

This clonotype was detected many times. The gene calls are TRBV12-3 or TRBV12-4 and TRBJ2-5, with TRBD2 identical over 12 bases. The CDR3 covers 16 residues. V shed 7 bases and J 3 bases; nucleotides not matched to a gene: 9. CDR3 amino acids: CASTPLAGGGEETQYF. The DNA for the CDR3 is TGTGCCAGCACCCCTCTAGCGGGAGGGGGGGAAGAGACCCAGTACTTC.

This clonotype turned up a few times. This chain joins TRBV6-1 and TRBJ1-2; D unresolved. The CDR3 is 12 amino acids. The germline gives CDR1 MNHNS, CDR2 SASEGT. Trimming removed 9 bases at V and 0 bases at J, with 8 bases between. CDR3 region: CASRSSNYGYTF. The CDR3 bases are TGTGCCAGTCGGAGTTCTAACTATGGCTACACCTTC.

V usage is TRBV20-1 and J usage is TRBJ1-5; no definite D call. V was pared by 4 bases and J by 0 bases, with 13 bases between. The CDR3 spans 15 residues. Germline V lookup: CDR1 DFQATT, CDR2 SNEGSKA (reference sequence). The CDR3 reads CSATFGLYSNQPQHF. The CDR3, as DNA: TGCAGTGCTACCTTCGGACTCTATAGCAATCAGCCCCAGCATTTT.

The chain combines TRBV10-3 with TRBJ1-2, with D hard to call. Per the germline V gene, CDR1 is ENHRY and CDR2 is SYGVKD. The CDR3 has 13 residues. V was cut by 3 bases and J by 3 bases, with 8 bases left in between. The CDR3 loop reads CAISDSLYYGYTF. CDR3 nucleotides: TGTGCCATCAGTGACAGCCTGTACTATGGCTACACCTTC.

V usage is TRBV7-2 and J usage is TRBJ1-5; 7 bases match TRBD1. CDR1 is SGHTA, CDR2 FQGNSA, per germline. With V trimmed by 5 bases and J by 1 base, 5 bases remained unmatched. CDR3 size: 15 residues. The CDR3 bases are TGTGCCAGCAGCCCGACAGGGTGGAGCAATCAGCCCCAGCATTTT. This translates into CASSPTGWSNQPQHF.

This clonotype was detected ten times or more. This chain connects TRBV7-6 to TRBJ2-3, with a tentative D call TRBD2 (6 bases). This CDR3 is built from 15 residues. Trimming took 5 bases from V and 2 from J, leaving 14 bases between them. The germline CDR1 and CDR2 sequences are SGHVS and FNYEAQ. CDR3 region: CASSEDYRSTDTQYF. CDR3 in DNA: TGTGCCAGCAGCGAGGACTATCGCTCCACAGATACGCAGTATTTT.

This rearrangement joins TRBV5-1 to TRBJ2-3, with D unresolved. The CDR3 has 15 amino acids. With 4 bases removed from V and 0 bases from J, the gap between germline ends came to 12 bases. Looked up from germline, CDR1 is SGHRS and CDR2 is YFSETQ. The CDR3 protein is CASSPARRSTDTQYF. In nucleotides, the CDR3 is TGCGCCAGCAGCCCCGCCCGTCGGAGCACAGATACGCAGTATTTT. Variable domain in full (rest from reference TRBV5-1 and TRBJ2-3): KAGVTQTPRYLIKTRGQQVTLSCSPISGHRSVSWYQQTPGQGLQFLFEYFSETQRNKGNFPGRFSGRQFSNSRSEMNVSTLELGDSALYLCASSPARRSTDTQYFGPGTRLTVL.

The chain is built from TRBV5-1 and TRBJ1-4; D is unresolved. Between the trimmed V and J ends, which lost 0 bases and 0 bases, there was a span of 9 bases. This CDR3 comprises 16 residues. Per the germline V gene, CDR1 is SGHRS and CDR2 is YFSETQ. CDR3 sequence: CASSLDLRSTNEKLFF. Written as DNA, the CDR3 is TGCGCCAGCAGCTTGGATTTGCGGTCAACTAATGAAAAACTGTTTTTT.

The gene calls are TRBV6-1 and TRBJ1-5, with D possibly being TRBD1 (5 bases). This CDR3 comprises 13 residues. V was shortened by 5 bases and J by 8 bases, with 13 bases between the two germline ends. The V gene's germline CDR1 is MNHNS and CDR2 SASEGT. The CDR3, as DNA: TGTGCCAGCAGTCGGGACCCTTGGGAGCCCCAGCATTTT. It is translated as CASSRDPWEPQHF.

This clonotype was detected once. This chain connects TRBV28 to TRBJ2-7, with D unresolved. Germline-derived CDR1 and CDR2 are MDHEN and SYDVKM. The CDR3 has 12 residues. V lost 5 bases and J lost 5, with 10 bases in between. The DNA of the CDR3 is TGTGCCAGCAGTCCCACCGCCCACGAGCAGTACTTC. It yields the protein CASSPTAHEQYF.

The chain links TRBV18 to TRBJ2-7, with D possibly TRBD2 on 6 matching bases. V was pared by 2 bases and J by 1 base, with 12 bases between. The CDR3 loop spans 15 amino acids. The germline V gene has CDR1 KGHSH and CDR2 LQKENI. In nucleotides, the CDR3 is TGTGCCAGCTCACCAACGGGAGAGGGGTCCTACGAGCAGTACTTC. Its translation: CASSPTGEGSYEQYF.

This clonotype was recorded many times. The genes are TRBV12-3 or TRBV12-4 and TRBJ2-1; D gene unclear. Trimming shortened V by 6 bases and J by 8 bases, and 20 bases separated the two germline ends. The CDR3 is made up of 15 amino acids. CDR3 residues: CASSPDRSTPHEQFF. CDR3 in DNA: TGTGCCAGCAGCCCGGACCGATCGACCCCCCATGAGCAGTTCTTC.

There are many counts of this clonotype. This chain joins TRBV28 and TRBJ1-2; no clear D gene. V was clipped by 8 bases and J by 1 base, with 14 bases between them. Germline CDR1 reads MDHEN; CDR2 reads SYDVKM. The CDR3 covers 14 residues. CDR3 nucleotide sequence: TGTGCCAGCTCAGGAACCGCACATAACTATGGCTACACCTTC. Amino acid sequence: CASSGTAHNYGYTF.

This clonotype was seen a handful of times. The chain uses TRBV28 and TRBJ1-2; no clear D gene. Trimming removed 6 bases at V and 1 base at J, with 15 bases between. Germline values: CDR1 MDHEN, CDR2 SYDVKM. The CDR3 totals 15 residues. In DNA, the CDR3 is TGTGCCAGCAGCCGCCCCGGGGAGAGTAACTATGGCTACACCTTC. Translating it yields CASSRPGESNYGYTF.

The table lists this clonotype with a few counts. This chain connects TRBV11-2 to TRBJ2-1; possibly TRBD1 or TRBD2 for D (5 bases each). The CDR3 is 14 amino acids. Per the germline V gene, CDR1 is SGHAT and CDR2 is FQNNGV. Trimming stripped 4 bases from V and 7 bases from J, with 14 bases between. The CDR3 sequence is CASSSGTPGNEQFF. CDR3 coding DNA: TGTGCCAGCAGCTCCGGGACCCCCGGGAATGAGCAGTTCTTC.